The 6 T cell receptor beta chains reported below all come from one sample, sequenced in a study of blood T cell repertoires in COVID-19. Sequenced by immunoSEQ multiplex PCR; TCRdb stores in-frame clones only, minus some. Here the sample spans about 210,000 clones, roughly 94% being singletons. Sequencing was carried out using peripheral blood. These receptors came from a man between 25 and 39 years old with acute or convalescent COVID-19.

V and J are TRBV30 and TRBJ1-1; tentatively, D is TRBD1 (6 bases). Between the trimmed V and J ends, which lost 1 base and 1 base, there was a span of 7 bases. Germline CDR1 GTSNPN, CDR2 SVGIG (reference sequence). The CDR3 consists of 13 residues. The CDR3 DNA is TGTGCCTGGAGTGGGACAGAGAACACTGAAGCTTTCTTT. Its translation: CAWSGTENTEAFF. Full variable domain (missing parts from reference TRBV30 and TRBJ1-1): SQTIHQWPATLVQPVGSPLSLECTVEGTSNPNLYWYRQAAGRGLQLLFYSVGIGQISSEVPQNLSASRPQDRQFILSSKKLLLSDSGFYLCAWSGTENTEAFFGQGTRLTVV.

The rearrangement links TRBV12-3 or TRBV12-4 to TRBJ2-1; D possibly corresponds to TRBD2 (6 bases). The V end was cut by 3 bases, the J end by 8 bases, with 8 bases between. The length of the CDR3 is 12 residues. This chain's CDR3 is CASSFWEDEQFF. For the CDR3, the DNA is TGTGCCAGCAGTTTTTGGGAGGATGAGCAGTTCTTC.

J is TRBJ1-1 and V is TRBV3-1 (or the pseudogene TRBV3-2); tentatively, D is TRBD1 (6 bases). V was shortened by 4 bases and J by 3 bases, with 12 bases between the two germline ends. This CDR3 is 14 amino acids long. The germline V gene encodes CDR1 LGHDT and CDR2 YNNKEL (reference sequence). CDR3 loop: CASSLGGTYTEAFF. The CDR3 coding sequence is TGTGCCAGCAGCCTTGGGGGCACCTACACTGAAGCTTTCTTT.

This CDR3 is CASSVQSGLPYEQYF. CDR3 sequence (DNA): TGTGCCAGCAGTGTTCAATCAGGGTTACCCTACGAGCAGTACTTC. The chain couples TRBV2 to TRBJ2-7; maybe TRBD1 (5 bases). The V end was cut by 4 bases, the J end by 2 bases, with 15 bases between. Germline CDR1 SNHLY, CDR2 FYNNEI. This CDR3 region has 15 residues. The whole variable domain, remainder taken from reference TRBV2 and TRBJ2-7, is EPEVTQTPSHQVTQMGQEVILRCVPISNHLYFYWYRQILGQKVEFLVSFYNNEISEKSEIFDDQFSVERPDGSNFTLKIRSTKLEDSAMYFCASSVQSGLPYEQYFGPGTRLTVT.

This clone was detected only a few times. J is TRBJ1-1 and V is TRBV28; possible D gene TRBD1, 5 bases. The germline gives CDR1 MDHEN, CDR2 SYDVKM. V was cut by 5 bases and J by 11 bases, with 21 bases left in between. The length of the CDR3 is 14 residues. The CDR3 DNA reads as TGTGCCAGCAGTCCACACCAAGGAGGGACTTGGGCTTTCTTT. Protein product: CASSPHQGGTWAFF.

V is TRBV18 and J is TRBJ2-5; perhaps TRBD1 as D (7 bases). Germline loops: CDR1 KGHSH, CDR2 LQKENI. The CDR3 runs to 14 residues. The V gene lost 4 bases and the J gene lost 4 bases, with 13 bases spanning the gap. The CDR3 DNA follows: TGTGCCAGCTCACAAAGACAGGGAGGAGAGACCCAGTACTTC. Translation gives CASSQRQGGETQYF.